The sample holds many counts of the clone carrying this T cell receptor beta chain. The antigen is not known. The CDR3 runs 16 residues. From germline, CDR1 is DFQATT and CDR2 SNEGSKA (reference sequence). Germline trimming cut 3 bases from V and 1 base from J; bases unmatched to any gene: 9. It was with a sample-barcoded 5' primer and a J-beta primer mix that a second PCR of roughly 6 to 12 cycles was run. Using its own MiXCR run on the 5' RACE reads, TCRdb lists one record per CDR3 protein. The sample has about 760,000 distinct CDR3 sequences; 45% to 70% are singletons. These data originate in a study of blood T cells in healthy people across ages. Study results and limitations: The study could not conclusively compare naive and antigen-experienced cells, given its unsorted PBMCs. Among long-lived donors, naive CD4+ cells were more numerous and diversity higher than in aged donors. TCR beta diversity, measured per million T cells, fell in a roughly linear way with age.

The sequenced sample consisted of blood. The gene calls are TRBV20-1 and TRBJ2-1, with 7 bases aligning to TRBD2. The receptor was derived from a man aged 35 to 55 in good health. The CDR3, as DNA: TGCAGTGCTAGGAGAGGCGTGGGAGGGTCCTACAATGAGCAGTTCTTC. Translated, it gives CSARRGVGGSYNEQFF.